This passage covers 23 T cell receptor beta chains from one sample sequenced in a study of long-term antiretroviral therapy in people with HIV. Runs used v3.0 of the immunoSEQ assay and were done at survey level. Here immunoSEQ multiplex PCR was the method, and the copy in TCRdb shows in-frame clones only, minus some. The sample lists roughly 40,000 clones, about 94% occurring once. The sample here was unsorted PBMCs, taken around 9.2 years after starting antiretroviral therapy. Every receptor here comes from a man aged 25-40 years with HIV.

V and J are TRBV7-9 and TRBJ1-5; 9 bases are a match to TRBD1. Germline lookup yields CDR1 SEHNR and CDR2 FQNEAQ (reference sequence). The CDR3 has 13 amino acids. With 5 bases clipped from V and 9 bases from J, the junction kept 5 bases outside the gene matches. CDR3 sequence reads: CASSPGTGRPQHF. CDR3 bases: TGTGCCAGCAGCCCGGGGACAGGGAGGCCCCAGCATTTT.

The chain is built from TRBV6-4 and TRBJ2-3; D is undetermined. Per the germline V gene, CDR1 is MRHNA and CDR2 is SNTAGT. The CDR3 sequence is 13 residues long. V was shortened by 5 bases and J by 6 bases, with 12 bases between the two germline ends. CDR3 DNA sequence: TGTGCCAGCAGTCGAGACCCAGTTGATACGCAGTATTTT. Translated: CASSRDPVDTQYF.

V gene TRBV2 combines with J gene TRBJ2-1; 8 bases fit TRBD2. Germline loops: CDR1 SNHLY, CDR2 FYNNEI. V was clipped by 9 bases and J by 2 bases; unmatched bases: 9. This CDR3 spans 15 amino acids. CDR3 DNA: TGTGCCAGTAAGTTAGAGCGGGGGCCCTACAATGAGCAGTTCTTC. Translated: CASKLERGPYNEQFF.

CDR3 in DNA: TGTGCCATCAGGAGGGAACCAAATCAGCCCCAGCATTTT. Protein: CAIRREPNQPQHF. V gene TRBV10-3 combines with J gene TRBJ1-5; D uncertain. This CDR3 contains 13 residues. Trimming left V 6 bases short and J 4 bases short, with 10 bases between. CDR1 ENHRY and CDR2 SYGVKD come from the germline V gene.

The gene calls are TRBV7-9 and TRBJ2-7; no firm D call. Germline values: CDR1 SEHNR, CDR2 FQNEAQ (reference sequence). CDR3 length equals 12 residues. With 1 base removed from V and 6 bases from J, the gap between germline ends came to 7 bases. The CDR3 spells CASSLEGSEQYV. The CDR3 DNA reads TGTGCCAGCAGCTTAGAGGGATCCGAGCAGTACGTC.

The CDR3 reads CASSYSSGGGSYEQYF. The CDR3 region has the DNA TGTGCCAGCAGTTACTCGTCAGGGGGAGGCTCCTACGAGCAGTACTTC. J is TRBJ2-7 and V is TRBV6-5; possibly TRBD1 for D (7 bases). V gave up 0 bases and J gave up 0 bases, with 12 bases separating them. Germline lookup yields CDR1 MNHEY and CDR2 SVGAGI. CDR3 length: 16 residues.

Details on this clone: The junction departs from the called germline gene at one end, perhaps through a read error. The chain joins TRBV5-8 to TRBJ2-4; D remains ambiguous. The CDR3 totals 14 residues. Germline CDR1 reads SGHTS; CDR2 reads YDEGEE. CDR3 region: CAGSLFLAKNIQYF. CDR3 nucleotides: TGTGCCGGCAGCTTGTTTCTAGCCAAAAACATTCAGTACTTC.

This clone was seen only once. This chain joins TRBV5-4 and TRBJ2-7, with D possibly matching TRBD2 (5 bases). CDR3 length: 13 residues. Looked up from germline, CDR1 is SGHNT and CDR2 is YYREEE (reference sequence). V was cut by 3 bases and J by 2 bases, with 9 bases left in between. The CDR3 here is CASSSYGAYEQYF. Here the CDR3 DNA reads TGTGCCAGCAGCTCCTACGGGGCCTACGAGCAGTACTTC.

The rearrangement joins TRBV10-3 to TRBJ1-1, with TRBD1 matching 7 bases. The CDR3 contains 16 residues. V was clipped by 0 bases and J by 0 bases; unmatched bases: 4. Looked up from germline, CDR1 is ENHRY and CDR2 is SYGVKD. The CDR3 protein is CAISESLRGLNTEAFF. In DNA, the CDR3 is TGTGCCATCAGTGAGTCTTTGAGGGGGCTGAACACTGAAGCTTTCTTT.

This chain joins TRBV15 and TRBJ1-3; no firm D call. Germline CDR1 reads LNHNV; CDR2 reads YYDKDF (reference sequence). With 3 bases removed from V and 0 bases from J, the gap between germline ends came to 12 bases. The CDR3 contains 16 residues. CDR3 nucleotides: TGTGCCACCAGCAGTGACGGACCTATCTCTGGAAACACCATATATTTT. Amino acid sequence: CATSSDGPISGNTIYF.

The rearrangement links TRBV20-1 to TRBJ2-1; no reliable D call. Per germline, CDR1 DFQATT and CDR2 SNEGSKA (reference sequence). This CDR3 is built from 11 residues. The V end was cut by 5 bases, the J end by 9 bases, with 11 bases between. CDR3 protein: CSAEKVVEQFF. CDR3 nucleotide sequence: TGCAGTGCTGAAAAGGTGGTTGAGCAGTTCTTC.

The J gene is TRBJ1-2, the V gene TRBV10-3; D perhaps matches TRBD1 (6 bases). Trimming took off 0 bases at V and 1 base at J, with 18 bases between the two ends. Germline V gene lookup returns CDR1 ENHRY and CDR2 SYGVKD. This CDR3 spans 18 amino acids. DNA for the CDR3: TGTGCCATCAGTGAGTCGACGGGCAGGGGAAAGGGTAACTATGGCTACACCTTC. It specifies CAISESTGRGKGNYGYTF.

The gene calls are TRBV6-1 and TRBJ1-3, with a possible D match to TRBD1 (5 bases). The CDR3 runs to 15 residues. The V end was cut by 6 bases, the J end by 4 bases, with 16 bases between. Looked up from germline, CDR1 is MNHNS and CDR2 is SASEGT. The CDR3 protein is CASSRDLAVGNTIYF. The CDR3 DNA reads TGTGCCAGCAGCCGGGACTTGGCCGTGGGAAACACCATATATTTT.

This chain joins TRBV19 and TRBJ1-5; D is unresolved. The CDR3 covers 14 residues. Germline CDR1 reads LNHDA; CDR2 reads SQIVND (reference sequence). V shed 5 bases and J shed 1 base, with 9 bases lying between them. The CDR3 bases are TGTGCCAGTAGTGCGACAATAAGCAATCAGCCCCAGCATTTT. This translates into CASSATISNQPQHF.

The gene calls are TRBV10-3 and TRBJ1-2; possible D gene TRBD1, 5 bases. The V and J ends lost 6 bases and 2 bases respectively, with 16 bases between them. There are 15 residues in the CDR3. Germline V gene sequence: CDR1 ENHRY, CDR2 SYGVKD. The CDR3 here is CAIRLGTWGNYGYTF. CDR3 DNA sequence: TGTGCCATCAGACTAGGGACGTGGGGCAACTATGGCTACACCTTC.

This chain connects TRBV7-9 to TRBJ2-5, with TRBD2 as a possible D gene (6 bases). This CDR3 region has 16 residues. Trimming stripped 5 bases from V and 5 bases from J, with 21 bases between. The germline V gene encodes CDR1 SEHNR and CDR2 FQNEAQ (reference sequence). The CDR3 loop is CASSNPSGGALETQYF. CDR3 sequence (DNA): TGTGCCAGCAGCAACCCCTCAGGCGGGGCCCTTGAGACCCAGTACTTC.

The CDR3 spells CASSSGPTNEKLFF. In DNA form, the CDR3 reads TGTGCCAGTAGTTCAGGACCGACTAATGAAAAACTGTTTTTT. The chain has TRBV19 and TRBJ1-4; D is uncertain. The V end lost 5 bases, the J end lost 2 bases, and 9 bases lay between the germline ends. Germline CDR1 reads LNHDA; CDR2 reads SQIVND (reference sequence). This CDR3 is 14 amino acids long. The variable domain in full, completed from reference TRBV19 and TRBJ1-4, reads DGGITQSPKYLFRKEGQNVTLSCEQNLNHDAMYWYRQDPGQGLRLIYYSQIVNDFQKGDIAEGYSVSREKKESFPLTVTSAQKNPTAFYLCASSSGPTNEKLFFGSGTQLSVL.

This chain joins TRBV2 and TRBJ1-1; no clear D. Trimming removed 8 bases at V and 0 bases at J, with 13 bases between. The germline gives CDR1 SNHLY, CDR2 FYNNEI. This CDR3 is built from 14 residues. The CDR3 DNA is TGTGCCAGCGCACTACTTACGATGAACACTGAAGCTTTCTTT. Protein product: CASALLTMNTEAFF.

The J gene is TRBJ1-1, the V gene TRBV18; 7 bases are a match to TRBD1. The CDR3 runs 14 residues. The junction had 2 bases not matched to a gene; V was cut back by 1 base and J by 3 bases. The germline CDR1 and CDR2 sequences are KGHSH and LQKENI. CDR3 sequence (DNA): TGTGCCAGCTCACCACTTACAGGGGACACTGAAGCTTTCTTT. Its protein product is CASSPLTGDTEAFF.

The CDR3 nucleotides read TGTGCCAGCAGCTTAGATCTAAGCAGGGCTGGAAACACCATATATTTT. It is translated as CASSLDLSRAGNTIYF. This chain joins TRBV11-2 and TRBJ1-3, with D tentatively TRBD1 (5 bases). The CDR3 is 16 residues long. Germline assignment: CDR1 SGHAT and CDR2 FQNNGV. V gave up 0 bases and J gave up 2 bases, with 11 bases separating them.

This rearrangement joins TRBV18 to TRBJ2-7; weak D call: TRBD1 (6 bases). With 0 bases removed from V and 5 bases from J, the gap between germline ends came to 11 bases. CDR3 size: 14 residues. Germline V gives CDR1 KGHSH, CDR2 LQKENI. CDR3 amino acids: CASSPPSGGNEQYV. The CDR3 DNA follows: TGTGCCAGCTCACCACCATCTGGGGGCAACGAGCAGTACGTC.

This chain uses TRBV5-4 with TRBJ2-3; TRBD2 matches at 9 bases. Germline CDR1 SGHNT, CDR2 YYREEE (reference sequence). The V segment lost 5 bases and the J segment 3 bases; nucleotides outside the gene matches: 7. CDR3 size: 15 residues. CDR3 region: CASRYSGGLTDTQYF. The CDR3 DNA is TGTGCCAGCAGGTATAGCGGGGGCCTTACAGATACGCAGTATTTT.

The chain recombines TRBV7-9 with TRBJ2-7; a possible D gene is TRBD2 (5 bases). The CDR3 is 15 residues long. Germline V gene sequence: CDR1 SEHNR, CDR2 FQNEAQ (reference sequence). V was pared by 5 bases and J by 2 bases, with 16 bases between. CDR3 nucleotides: TGTGCCAGCAGCCAGACCGGGGTCGAAACCTACGAGCAGTACGTC. Translation: CASSQTGVETYEQYV.